These 14 T cell receptor beta chains came from one sample sequenced in a study of Ad26.COV2.S vaccination and SARS-CoV-2 variants. Noted treatment: around 19 received Ad26.COV2.S at low or high dose, single or two shots; about 5 received placebo; per-sample allocation not given. The investigators took samples on day 63 after the first vaccine or placebo injection. Only in-frame clones appear in the TCRdb table, and some are missing; sequencing was by immunoSEQ multiplex PCR. This table has about 400,000 clones, 70% to 90% appearing once. Sequencing was performed on peripheral blood, taken in a trial of Ad26.COV2.S vaccine versus placebo. The receptors were gathered from a person between 18 and 65 years old who received the Ad26.COV2.S COVID-19 vaccine or a placebo.

The V and J genes are TRBV27 and TRBJ1-1; no reliable D call. V lost 6 bases to trimming and J lost 3 bases, with 17 bases between them. Germline V gene sequence: CDR1 MNHEY, CDR2 SMNVEV (reference sequence). The CDR3 covers 15 residues. The CDR3 DNA reads as TGTGCCAGCAGGGGCGTTGGCCTTCCGGACACTGAAGCTTTCTTT. This translates into CASRGVGLPDTEAFF.

A remark on this clone: This same CDR3 is encoded by further DNA sequences in the sample. This chain joins TRBV19 and TRBJ2-7, with D hard to call. The V and J ends lost 3 bases and 7 bases respectively, with 13 bases between them. This CDR3 has 13 residues. Germline V gene data show CDR1 as LNHDA and CDR2 as SQIVND (reference sequence). As DNA, the CDR3 is TGTGCCAGTAGTATTGGAAGGGTTGGGGAGCAGTACTTC. It is translated as CASSIGRVGEQYF.

This chain uses TRBV6-2 or TRBV6-3 with TRBJ1-2, with D unresolved. CDR1 is MNHEY, CDR2 SVGEGT, per germline. This CDR3 region has 13 residues. Trimming took 2 bases from V and 2 from J, leaving 6 bases between them. The CDR3 loop reads CASSYNENYGYTF. The CDR3 DNA reads TGTGCCAGCAGTTACAACGAGAACTATGGCTACACCTTC.

This clone showed up just once. The rearrangement links TRBV12-3 or TRBV12-4 to TRBJ2-3; tentative D call: TRBD1 (5 bases). Between the trimmed V and J ends, which lost 7 bases and 0 bases, there was a span of 8 bases. The CDR3 is 13 residues long. The CDR3 nucleotides are TGTGCCAGCAAGGGGCGTAGCACAGATACGCAGTATTTT. As protein: CASKGRSTDTQYF.

The chain is built from TRBV10-2 and TRBJ2-7; TRBD1 matches at 8 bases. The CDR3 runs 15 residues. With 0 bases clipped from V and 6 bases from J, the junction kept 7 bases outside the gene matches. Germline V gives CDR1 WSHSY, CDR2 SAAADI. The CDR3 nucleotides read TGCGCCAGCAGTGAGTCCTGGGCACAGGGGGGCGAGCAGTACTTC. Translating gives CASSESWAQGGEQYF.

This rearrangement joins TRBV6-6 to TRBJ1-5; no clear D gene. V was pared by 4 bases and J by 2 bases, with 12 bases between. CDR3 length: 15 residues. Germline CDR1 MNHNY, CDR2 SVGAGI (reference sequence). The CDR3 DNA sequence: TGTGCCAGCAGTTCTGGTGGGGTTGGCAATCAGCCCCAGCATTTT. Its protein product is CASSSGGVGNQPQHF.

V gene TRBV7-2 combines with J gene TRBJ1-6; D perhaps matches TRBD1 (5 bases). The germline V gene has CDR1 SGHTA and CDR2 FQGNSA. Trimming removed 2 bases from V and 6 bases from J, with 11 bases in between. The CDR3 loop spans 15 amino acids. The DNA of the CDR3 is TGTGCCAGCAGCTTATCGGGGGAGAGTAATTCACCCCTCCACTTT. Translation: CASSLSGESNSPLHF.

V is TRBV12-3 or TRBV12-4 and J is TRBJ2-7, with 7 bases matching TRBD1. The CDR3 spans 13 residues. The V segment lost 5 bases and the J segment 6 bases; nucleotides outside the gene matches: 7. The CDR3 sequence: CASSPRQGSEQYF. The CDR3 DNA follows: TGTGCCAGCAGTCCCCGACAGGGAAGCGAGCAGTACTTC.

The CDR3 loop reads CASSYGGVEETQYF. DNA of the CDR3: TGTGCCAGCAGTTACGGGGGGGTGGAAGAGACCCAGTACTTC. V is TRBV6-2 or TRBV6-3 and J is TRBJ2-5, with 7 bases fitting TRBD2. V shed 2 bases and J 3 bases; nucleotides not matched to a gene: 3. This CDR3 has 14 amino acids. Germline loops: CDR1 MNHEY, CDR2 SVGEGT.

V gene TRBV9 combines with J gene TRBJ2-5, with D unresolved. The germline CDR1 and CDR2 sequences are SGDLS and YYNGEE. The CDR3 runs 13 residues. V lost 4 bases, J lost 0 bases, and 7 bases lay in between. The CDR3 region is CASSPRYQETQYF. The CDR3 DNA reads TGTGCCAGCAGCCCCCGGTACCAAGAGACCCAGTACTTC.

The chain recombines TRBV30 with TRBJ1-1; D gene uncertain. The germline CDR1 and CDR2 sequences are GTSNPN and SVGIG (reference sequence). The V end lost 3 bases, the J end lost 1 base, and 18 bases lay between the germline ends. The CDR3 loop spans 16 amino acids. The DNA for the CDR3 is TGTGCCTGGAGCACACTGACGGGGATAACGAACACTGAAGCTTTCTTT. It translates to CAWSTLTGITNTEAFF.

The J gene is TRBJ2-7, the V gene TRBV5-6, with 7 nucleotides matching TRBD1. The CDR3 spans 13 residues. V dropped 4 bases and J dropped 1; count of bases not matched to a gene: 2. CDR1 SGHDT and CDR2 YYEEEE come from the germline V gene. In DNA, the CDR3 is TGTGCCAGCAGCCGGACAGGTTCCTACGAGCAGTACTTC. Translated: CASSRTGSYEQYF.

The chain links TRBV18 to TRBJ2-5; D uncertain. This CDR3 has 14 amino acids. Trimming took 4 bases from V and 3 from J, leaving 12 bases between them. CDR1 and CDR2 from the germline V gene are KGHSH and LQKENI. The CDR3 sequence: CASSRVGGEETQYF. CDR3 DNA sequence: TGTGCCAGCTCACGTGTCGGCGGAGAAGAGACCCAGTACTTC. The full variable domain, in which reference TRBV18 and TRBJ2-5 provide the parts outside the CDR3, is NAGVMQNPRHLVRRRGQEARLRCSPMKGHSHVYWYRQLPEEGLKFMVYLQKENIIDESGMPKERFSAEFPKEGPSILRIQQVVRGDSAAYFCASSRVGGEETQYFGPGTRLLVL.

The CDR3 here is CASSLRSISTDTQYF. In DNA, the CDR3 is TGTGCCAGCAGTTTACGATCTATAAGCACAGATACGCAGTATTTT. This chain joins TRBV27 and TRBJ2-3; D is ambiguous. The CDR3 runs to 15 residues. Trimming shortened V by 2 bases and J by 0 bases, and 9 bases separated the two germline ends. Germline loops: CDR1 MNHEY, CDR2 SMNVEV (reference sequence).